One and the same sample provided the 22 T cell receptor beta chains below, sequenced in a study of memory CD4+ T cells and cytomegalovirus serostatus. Profiled with immunoSEQ multiplex PCR; TCRdb holds only in-frame clones, not every one. This sample has 45,000 to 50,000 clones, with around 80% found just once. The sort gate was single viable CD3+CD4+CD8-CD45RO+ cells for memory CD4+ T cells. The specimen was memory CD4+ T cells from blood. The receptor set was obtained from an adult in good health and CMV-seronegative.

The sample holds one count of this clone. This chain joins TRBV19 and TRBJ1-4; D is undetermined. Trimming took 3 bases from V and 6 from J, leaving 11 bases between them. CDR1 LNHDA and CDR2 SQIVND come from the germline V gene (reference sequence). The CDR3 contains 14 residues. In DNA, the CDR3 is TGTGCCAGTAGTATCTTGGGTACCGATGAAAAACTGTTTTTT. Translated, it gives CASSILGTDEKLFF.

This clone was recorded once. This chain connects TRBV25-1 to TRBJ2-2; a possible D gene is TRBD1 (5 bases). The CDR3 totals 14 residues. V was trimmed by 8 bases and J by 6 bases, leaving 16 bases between them. The germline V gene has CDR1 MGHDK and CDR2 SYGVNS. The DNA for the CDR3 is TGTGCCAGCGAAGTGGGGCCGCCTGCCGGGGAGCTGTTTTTT. Translation: CASEVGPPAGELFF.

The chain carries TRBV5-6 and TRBJ2-5; TRBD2 might be the D (6 bases). Trimming left V 3 bases short and J 4 bases short, with 19 bases between. The length of the CDR3 is 16 residues. CDR1 and CDR2 (germline): SGHDT, YYEEEE. CDR3 region: CASSWGLTDGGETQYF. The DNA for the CDR3 is TGTGCCAGCAGCTGGGGGTTAACTGACGGGGGAGAGACCCAGTACTTC.

This chain joins TRBV5-1 and TRBJ1-3; 9 bases agree with TRBD1. CDR3 length: 16 amino acids. V was pared by 4 bases and J by 3 bases, with 8 bases of the junction left unmatched. From germline, CDR1 is SGHRS and CDR2 YFSETQ. The CDR3 DNA follows: TGCGCCAGCAGCAGTACCGGGACAGGGAGTGGAAACACCATATATTTT. Translated, it gives CASSSTGTGSGNTIYF.

This clone appeared once. The chain employs TRBV5-5 and TRBJ2-3, with D tentatively TRBD1 or TRBD2 (5 bases each). V was pared by 4 bases and J by 0 bases, with 12 bases between. This CDR3 comprises 15 residues. From germline, CDR1 is SGHKS and CDR2 YYEKEE (reference sequence). The CDR3 DNA is TGTGCCAGCAGCAGGGACGGGATTAGCACAGATACGCAGTATTTT. Translated: CASSRDGISTDTQYF. Full variable domain (remainder filled in from reference TRBV5-5 and TRBJ2-3): DAGVTQSPTHLIKTRGQQVTLRCSPISGHKSVSWYQQVLGQGPQFIFQYYEKEERGRGNFPDRFSARQFPNYSSELNVNALLLGDSALYLCASSRDGISTDTQYFGPGTRLTVL.

This clone showed up just once. The rearrangement links TRBV2 to TRBJ2-1; TRBD1 is a possible D gene (5 bases). Trimming took off 2 bases at V and 0 bases at J, with 11 bases between the two ends. CDR3 length: 16 amino acids. Germline V gives CDR1 SNHLY, CDR2 FYNNEI. CDR3 in DNA: TGTGCCAGCAGTGAAAGGGGTCAGAGCTCCTACAATGAGCAGTTCTTC. This gives the protein CASSERGQSSYNEQFF.

By share, this clone counts as medium-sized. The gene calls are TRBV25-1 and TRBJ2-7; 8 nucleotides line up with TRBD1. V was pared by 4 bases and J by 0 bases, with 5 bases of the junction left unmatched. Germline CDR1 and CDR2: MGHDK and SYGVNS. This CDR3 has 15 amino acids. CDR3 in DNA: TGTGCCAGCAGTGGGACAGGGAGCGACTCCTACGAGCAGTACTTC. Translation: CASSGTGSDSYEQYF.

This clone was counted only a few times. This rearrangement joins TRBV5-1 to TRBJ2-5; 9 bases fit TRBD1. Germline V gene data show CDR1 as SGHRS and CDR2 as YFSETQ. This CDR3 is 16 amino acids long. With V trimmed by 1 base and J by 2 bases, 6 bases remained unmatched. Here the CDR3 reads CASSLIGQGIQETQYF. The CDR3 DNA is TGCGCCAGCAGCTTGATTGGACAGGGGATACAAGAGACCCAGTACTTC.

This clone was seen more than once but under ten times. CDR3 DNA: TGTGCCACCAGCAGAAGAGGCGCGAGGAACGGTCAGCCCCAGCATTTT. It encodes CATSRRGARNGQPQHF. The chain has TRBV15 and TRBJ1-5; D gene unclear. This CDR3 comprises 16 residues. Germline CDR1 reads LNHNV; CDR2 reads YYDKDF (reference sequence). V lost 2 bases and J 6 bases, leaving 17 bases between the germline ends.

V usage is TRBV5-1 and J usage is TRBJ2-3; 7 nucleotides line up with TRBD1. The germline gives CDR1 SGHRS, CDR2 YFSETQ. There are 14 residues in the CDR3. J gave up 4 bases and V 1 base, and 3 bases lay outside the gene matches. CDR3 sequence (DNA): TGCGCCAGCAGCTTGAAAGGGGGCGCAGATACGCAGTATTTT. Residues: CASSLKGGADTQYF.

This clone was detected a few times. The rearrangement uses TRBV6-5 and TRBJ1-3, with no clear D. Trimming shortened V by 6 bases and J by 2 bases, and 11 bases separated the two germline ends. This CDR3 spans 14 amino acids. CDR1 and CDR2 (germline): MNHEY, SVGAGI. The CDR3 nucleotides are TGTGCCAGCAGGTCCGACACGGCTGGAAACACCATATATTTT. It encodes CASRSDTAGNTIYF.

This chain connects TRBV6-6 to TRBJ2-5; D assignment may be TRBD1 or TRBD2 (5 bases each). The CDR3 covers 15 residues. CDR1 is MNHNY and CDR2 is SVGAGI in the germline V gene (reference sequence). V was clipped by 2 bases and J by 4 bases, with 14 bases between them. The CDR3: CASSYGGVGVETQYF. CDR3 coding DNA: TGTGCCAGCAGTTACGGGGGTGTAGGGGTAGAGACCCAGTACTTC.

This clone was seen a few times. This rearrangement joins TRBV5-1 to TRBJ2-1, with D hard to call. The CDR3 consists of 16 residues. V lost 0 bases, J lost 8 bases, and 18 bases lay in between. Germline V gene data show CDR1 as SGHRS and CDR2 as YFSETQ. DNA of the CDR3: TGCGCCAGCAGCTTGGCCGACGACCCCGGGTCCCATGAGCAGTTCTTC. It translates to CASSLADDPGSHEQFF.

The chain recombines TRBV11-2 with TRBJ2-2; 8 positions match TRBD2. CDR1 and CDR2 (germline): SGHAT, FQNNGV. CDR3 length: 16 residues. With V trimmed by 7 bases and J by 0 bases, 7 bases remained unmatched. The CDR3 DNA reads as TGTGCCAGCACATCCAGCGGGGGCCCGAACACCGGGGAGCTGTTTTTT. Its translation is CASTSSGGPNTGELFF. Using reference TRBV11-2 and TRBJ2-2 for the parts outside the CDR3, the full variable domain is EAGVAQSPRYKIIEKRQSVAFWCNPISGHATLYWYQQILGQGPKLLIQFQNNGVVDDSQLPKDRFSAERLKGVDSTLKIQPAKLEDSAVYLCASTSSGGPNTGELFFGEGSRLTVL.

V is TRBV11-2 and J is TRBJ1-2; a weak D match, TRBD1 (5 bases). Germline-derived CDR1 and CDR2 are SGHAT and FQNNGV. V was pared by 6 bases and J by 2 bases, with 13 bases between. CDR3 size: 14 residues. The CDR3 region has the DNA TGTGCCAGCAGTTCCAACCGGGACAACTATGGCTACACCTTC. Its translation: CASSSNRDNYGYTF.

In its sample, this clone ranks as medium-sized. The rearrangement joins TRBV6-1 to TRBJ1-2; D unclear. This CDR3 is 12 amino acids long. Deletions cut 4 bases from V and 1 base from J, with 4 bases between. Germline V CDR1 and CDR2: MNHNS, SASEGT. Here the CDR3 reads CASSVNNYGYTF. The DNA for the CDR3 is TGTGCCAGCAGTGTAAATAACTATGGCTACACCTTC.

The rearrangement links TRBV27 to TRBJ1-2, with TRBD1 matching over 7 bases. Germline assignment: CDR1 MNHEY and CDR2 SMNVEV (reference sequence). The trim removed 8 bases at V and 5 bases at J, leaving 8 bases unmatched. The CDR3 sequence is 13 residues long. CDR3: CASGDSNSYGYTF. CDR3 sequence (DNA): TGTGCCAGCGGGGACAGCAACTCTTATGGCTACACCTTC.

This clone was seen just once. The chain uses TRBV11-2 and TRBJ2-7; TRBD1 agrees at 9 bases. Germline trimming cut 4 bases from V and 7 bases from J; bases unmatched to any gene: 11. The CDR3 has 15 amino acids. In germline, CDR1 is SGHAT, CDR2 FQNNGV. CDR3 loop: CASSSTGGVNWEQYF. CDR3 nucleotides: TGTGCCAGCAGCTCGACAGGGGGAGTAAATTGGGAGCAGTACTTC.

This chain uses TRBV9 with TRBJ2-3, with 8 positions matching TRBD2. The junction had 5 bases not matched to a gene; V was cut back by 6 bases and J by 5 bases. CDR1 and CDR2 (germline): SGDLS, YYNGEE. This CDR3 is 13 amino acids long. CDR3 coding DNA: TGTGCCAGCACAGCGGGGGTAAAAGATACGCAGTATTTT. It yields the protein CASTAGVKDTQYF.

The J gene is TRBJ1-1, the V gene TRBV7-9; a possible D gene is TRBD1 (5 bases). Trimming removed 4 bases at V and 4 bases at J, with 16 bases between. CDR1 is SEHNR, CDR2 FQNEAQ, per germline (reference sequence). The CDR3 runs to 15 residues. The CDR3, as DNA: TGTGCCAGCAGCTGGACCGGACACTCAAGCACTGAAGCTTTCTTT. Translating gives CASSWTGHSSTEAFF.

The J gene is TRBJ2-3, the V gene TRBV6-1, with TRBD1 as a possible D gene (5 bases). The length of the CDR3 is 14 residues. Germline lookup yields CDR1 MNHNS and CDR2 SASEGT. V shed 5 bases and J shed 6 bases, with 15 bases lying between them. CDR3 nucleotides: TGTGCCAGCAGTTTGACAGCCCATGTGGATACGCAGTATTTT. Translating it yields CASSLTAHVDTQYF.

The rearrangement uses TRBV5-1 and TRBJ2-1; TRBD2 matches 7 bases. Germline-derived CDR1 and CDR2 are SGHRS and YFSETQ. This CDR3 is built from 14 residues. J was trimmed by 4 bases and V by 8 bases; bases with no gene match: 9. The CDR3 coding sequence is TGCGCCAGTGGCCGGGAGGCCCTTTACAATGAGCAGTTCTTC. It is translated as CASGREALYNEQFF.